This TCR beta chain was captured by sequencing in a study of blood T cell repertoires in COVID-19. As for the study in general: From T cells, B-cell-depleted T cells, or PBMCs came the material, which was cDNA or gDNA.

Which cohort a participant joined came from the clinical history participants gave. As processed by the authors: For nucleated cells, counts were estimated from reference gene primer amplification. Generated by immunoSEQ multiplex PCR, the TCRdb table keeps only in-frame clones and is missing some. From that table come the V and J calls and clone size; the DNA was used to work out D and trimming. The sample has around 170,000 clones; under 90% are singletons. Input material: PBMCs or T cells enriched from blood (not recorded which). The clonotype comes from a man aged 45-65 years who had recovered from COVID-19.

The CDR3 nucleotides are TGTGCCAGCAGTGTGGACAGGGACAGATACGAGCAGTACTTC. Translating it yields CASSVDRDRYEQYF. V and J are TRBV27 and TRBJ2-7; 8 nucleotides agree with TRBD1. The CDR3 runs 14 residues. The germline gives CDR1 MNHEY, CDR2 SMNVEV (reference sequence). Trimming took 5 bases from V and 4 from J; bases not matched to a gene: 7.